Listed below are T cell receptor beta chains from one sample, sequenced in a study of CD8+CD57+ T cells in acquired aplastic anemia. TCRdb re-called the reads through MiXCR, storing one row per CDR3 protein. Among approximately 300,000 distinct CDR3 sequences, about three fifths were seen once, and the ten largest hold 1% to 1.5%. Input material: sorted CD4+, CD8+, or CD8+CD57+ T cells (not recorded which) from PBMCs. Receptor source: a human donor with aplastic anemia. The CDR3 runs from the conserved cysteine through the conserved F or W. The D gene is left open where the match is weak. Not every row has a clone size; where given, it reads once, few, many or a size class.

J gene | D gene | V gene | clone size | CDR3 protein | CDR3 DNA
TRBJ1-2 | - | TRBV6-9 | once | CASSSAGRYGYTF | TGTGCCAGCAGTTCGGCGGGTAGATATGGCTACACCTTC
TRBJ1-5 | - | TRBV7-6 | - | CTSSLKADQPHHF | TGTACCAGCAGCTTAAAGGCAGATCAGCCCCATCATTTT
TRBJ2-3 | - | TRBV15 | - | CATSRAGTSTDTQYF | TGTGCCACCAGCAGAGCGGGGACTAGCACAGATACGCAGTATTTT
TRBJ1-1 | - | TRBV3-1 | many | CASSRDGHTEAFF | TGTGCCAGCAGCCGGGACGGACACACTGAAGCTTTCTTT
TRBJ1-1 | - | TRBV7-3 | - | CASSLCPRSGPNTEAFF | TGTGCCAGCAGCTTATGTCCTAGATCGGGGCCTAACACTGAAGCTTTCTTT
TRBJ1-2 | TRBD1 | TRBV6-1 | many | CASSGDRGRGGYTF | TGTGCCAGCAGTGGGGACAGGGGGCGCGGTGGCTACACCTTC
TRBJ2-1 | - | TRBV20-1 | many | CSARSWGMGNEQFF | TGCAGTGCTAGGAGCTGGGGAATGGGCAATGAGCAGTTCTTC
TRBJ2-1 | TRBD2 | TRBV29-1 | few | CSVERGTSGNEQFF | TGCAGCGTTGAAAGAGGGACTAGCGGGAATGAGCAGTTCTTC
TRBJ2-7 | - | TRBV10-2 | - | CASMDNFEQYF | TGCGCCAGCATGGACAATTTCGAGCAGTACTTC
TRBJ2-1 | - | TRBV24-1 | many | CATSDTDSFSYNEQFF | TGTGCCACCAGTGACACCGACAGTTTCTCCTACAATGAGCAGTTCTTC
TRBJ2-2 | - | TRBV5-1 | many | CASSVQGPGELFF | TGCGCCAGCAGCGTACAGGGCCCCGGGGAGCTGTTTTTT
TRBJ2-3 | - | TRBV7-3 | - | CASSLNLDTQYF | TGTGCCAGCAGCTTAAATTTAGATACGCAGTATTTT
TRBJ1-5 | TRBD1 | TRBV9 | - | CASSLGTGGSQPQHF | TGTGCCAGCAGTTTAGGGACAGGGGGTAGTCAGCCCCAGCATTTT
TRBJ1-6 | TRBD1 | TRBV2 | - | CASSDRGNNSPLHF | TGTGCCAGCAGTGACAGGGGGAATAATTCACCCCTCCACTTT
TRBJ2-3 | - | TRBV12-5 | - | CASSLGISTDTQYF | TGTGCCAGCAGTTTGGGGATAAGCACAGATACGCAGTATTTT
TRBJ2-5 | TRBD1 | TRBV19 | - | CASSNFHRGETQYF | TGTGCCAGTAGTAATTTTCACAGGGGCGAGACCCAGTACTTC
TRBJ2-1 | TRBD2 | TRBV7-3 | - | CASSSSGGALGNEQFF | TGTGCCAGCAGTTCTAGCGGGGGGGCCTTGGGGAATGAGCAGTTCTTC
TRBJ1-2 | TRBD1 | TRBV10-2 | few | CASSEPGRQGDGYTF | TGCGCCAGCAGTGAGCCGGGTCGACAGGGGGATGGCTACACCTTC
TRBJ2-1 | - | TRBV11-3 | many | CASSPWGAGNEQFF | TGTGCCAGCAGTCCTTGGGGAGCAGGTAATGAGCAGTTCTTC
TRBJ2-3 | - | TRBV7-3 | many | CASSRPGRRGGSDTQYF | TGTGCCAGCAGCCGACCCGGGCGTAGGGGGGGGTCAGATACGCAGTATTTT
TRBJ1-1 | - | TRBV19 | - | CASSIGREWLVDTEAFF | TGTGCCAGTAGTATAGGCAGGGAGTGGCTGGTAGACACTGAAGCTTTCTTT
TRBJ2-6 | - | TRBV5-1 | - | CASSLSTVSGANVLTF | TGCGCCAGCAGCTTGTCGACGGTTAGTGGGGCCAACGTCCTGACTTTC